These T cell receptor beta chains were read from a single sample in a study of T-cell memory formation after mild COVID-19. TCRdb called the 5' RACE reads again in MiXCR, with one record for every CDR3 protein. The sample holds 220,000 or so distinct CDR3 sequences, over 9% seen once. Sequencing input: PBMCs or a T cell subset sorted from them (not recorded which). These TCRs come from a man younger than 30 who had mild COVID-19 (a few samples of this study predate the infection). Cell type and time point are not known. Each CDR3 is given with its conserved first and last residue. D genes are given only for firm matches. Clone sizes are given selectively: once, few, many, or a class where the clone is expanded.

DNA | CDR3 | D | J | size | V
TGTGCCAGCAGCCGGGGGGAATATACGCAGTATTTT | CASSRGEYTQYF | TRBD2 | TRBJ2-3 | few | TRBV7-9
TGCGCCACCTCGGGTGCGGGCTTTCTGGCCAAAAACATTCAGTACTTC | CATSGAGFLAKNIQYF | . | TRBJ2-4 | medium-sized | TRBV4-1
TGCAGTGTTAAGGGGGTCTTCAATCAGCCCCAGCATTTT | CSVKGVFNQPQHF | . | TRBJ1-5 | . | TRBV20-1
TGCGCCAGCAGCCAAGGGGGCAGGATAAACACCGGGGAGCTGTTTTTT | CASSQGGRINTGELFF | . | TRBJ2-2 | few | TRBV4-1
TGTGCCAGCAGCGGGGGACTAGCGGGGTTTGAGACCCAGTACTTC | CASSGGLAGFETQYF | TRBD2 | TRBJ2-5 | few | TRBV9
TGTGCCAGCAGCTTAAGGGGCAGCTCCTACAATGAGCAGTTCTTC | CASSLRGSSYNEQFF | . | TRBJ2-1 | many | TRBV11-3
TGTGCCAGCAGTTGGGGACTAGCGGGGGGGTCGAACACCGGGGAGCTGTTTTTT | CASSWGLAGGSNTGELFF | TRBD2 | TRBJ2-2 | . | TRBV12-3/TRBV12-4
TGTGCCAGCAGCGTAGATCTGGGGGTGGACTCCTACAATGAGCAGTTCTTC | CASSVDLGVDSYNEQFF | . | TRBJ2-1 | few | TRBV9
TGTGCCAGCAGCACCTTGGGCCGAGAAGAGACCCAGTACTTC | CASSTLGREETQYF | . | TRBJ2-5 | few | TRBV12-3/TRBV12-4
TGTGCCAGCAGTCGCCTTCAGACCTACTCCTATGGCTACACCTTC | CASSRLQTYSYGYTF | . | TRBJ1-2 | many | TRBV6-5
TGTGCCAGCAGTTCCTTTGCCGTAACTAGCACAGATACGCAGTATTTT | CASSSFAVTSTDTQYF | . | TRBJ2-3 | . | TRBV25-1
TGTGCCAGCAGTTCCGGGGGTTATAAGTTCTTC | CASSSGGYKFF | . | TRBJ2-1 | many | TRBV11-2
TGTGCCACCAGTCGGGACAGGGACAAAGAGACCCAGTACTTC | CATSRDRDKETQYF | TRBD1 | TRBJ2-5 | . | TRBV24-1
TGTGCCAGCAGAACGGGGGGACCACGTTTCACCGGGGAGCTGTTTTTT | CASRTGGPRFTGELFF | TRBD2 | TRBJ2-2 | . | TRBV6-6
TGTGCCAGCAGCAGAAACCCGGGACAGGCTTCCATCCCAGATACGCAGTATTTT | CASSRNPGQASIPDTQYF | TRBD1 | TRBJ2-3 | few | TRBV5-5
TGTGCCAGTTCGGTTGAAGGTACGCAGTATTTT | CASSVEGTQYF | . | TRBJ2-3 | few | TRBV19
TGTGCCACCAGCAGCCTCCTGGGGGGGTTAAATTCACCCCTCCACTTT | CATSSLLGGLNSPLHF | . | TRBJ1-6 | few | TRBV15
TGTGCCAGCAGTTACTCGAGGGGCGCGGCTGAAGCTTTCTTT | CASSYSRGAAEAFF | . | TRBJ1-1 | . | TRBV6-5
TGTGCCAGCAGTGAACGCGGGGGTTCCTACAATGAGCAGTTCTTC | CASSERGGSYNEQFF | TRBD2 | TRBJ2-1 | few | TRBV2
TGTGCCAGCAGCCAAGGCGGGGGGCCTTTTGCGAGGGAGACCCAGTACTTC | CASSQGGGPFARETQYF | TRBD2 | TRBJ2-5 | many | TRBV3-1
TGTGCTAGTATCGGGGGAGACGGGGAGCTGTTTTTT | CASIGGDGELFF | . | TRBJ2-2 | . | TRBV12-5
TGTGCCAGCAGCCCAGGAGGCGGGGGGCGGCAAGAGACCCAGTACTTC | CASSPGGGGRQETQYF | TRBD2 | TRBJ2-5 | . | TRBV4-2
TGTGCTAGTGGTATCCGGGAGACCACAGATACGCAGTATTTT | CASGIRETTDTQYF | . | TRBJ2-3 | many | TRBV12-5
TGCAGTGCTAGAAGGGCGGGGGGCTCCTACAATGAGCAGTTCTTC | CSARRAGGSYNEQFF | TRBD2 | TRBJ2-1 | . | TRBV20-1
TGCGCCAGCAGCTCGGGGACGGTCGGTGGGCCCCAGCATTTT | CASSSGTVGGPQHF | . | TRBJ1-5 | . | TRBV5-1